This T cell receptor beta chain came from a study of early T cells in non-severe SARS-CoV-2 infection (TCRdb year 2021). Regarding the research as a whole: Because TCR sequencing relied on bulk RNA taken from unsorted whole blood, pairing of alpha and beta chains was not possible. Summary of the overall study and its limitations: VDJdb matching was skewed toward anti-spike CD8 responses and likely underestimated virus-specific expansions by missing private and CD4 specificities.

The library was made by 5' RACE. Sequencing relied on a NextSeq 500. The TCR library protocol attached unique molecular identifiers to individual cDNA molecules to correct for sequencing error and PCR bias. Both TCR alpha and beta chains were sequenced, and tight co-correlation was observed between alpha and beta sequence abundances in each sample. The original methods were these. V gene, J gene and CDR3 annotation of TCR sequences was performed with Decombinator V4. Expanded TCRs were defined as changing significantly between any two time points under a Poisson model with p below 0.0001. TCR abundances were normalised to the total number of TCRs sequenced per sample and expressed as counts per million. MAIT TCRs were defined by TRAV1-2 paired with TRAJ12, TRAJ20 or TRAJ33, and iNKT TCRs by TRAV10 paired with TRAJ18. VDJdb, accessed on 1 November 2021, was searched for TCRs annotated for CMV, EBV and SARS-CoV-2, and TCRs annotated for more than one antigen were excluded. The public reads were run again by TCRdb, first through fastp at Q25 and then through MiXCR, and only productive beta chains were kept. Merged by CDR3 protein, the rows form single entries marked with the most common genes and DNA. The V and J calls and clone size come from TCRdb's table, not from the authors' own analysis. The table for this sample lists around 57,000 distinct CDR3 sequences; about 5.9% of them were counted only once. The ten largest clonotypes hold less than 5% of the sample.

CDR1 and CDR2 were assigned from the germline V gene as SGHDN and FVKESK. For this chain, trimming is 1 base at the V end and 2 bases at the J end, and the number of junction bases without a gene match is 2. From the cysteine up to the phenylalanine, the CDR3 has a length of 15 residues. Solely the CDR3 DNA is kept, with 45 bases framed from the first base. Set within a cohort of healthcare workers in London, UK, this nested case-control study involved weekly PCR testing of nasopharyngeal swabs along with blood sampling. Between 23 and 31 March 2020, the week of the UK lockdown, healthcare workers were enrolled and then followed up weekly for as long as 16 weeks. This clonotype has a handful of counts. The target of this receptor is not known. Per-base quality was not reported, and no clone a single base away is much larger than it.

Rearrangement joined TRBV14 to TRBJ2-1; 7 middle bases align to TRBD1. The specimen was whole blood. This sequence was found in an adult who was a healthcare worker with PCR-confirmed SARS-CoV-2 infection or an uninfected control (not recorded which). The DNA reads TGTGCCAGCAGCCAAGTGGGGACAGCCTACAATGAGCAGTTCTTC. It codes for CASSQVGTAYNEQFF.